What follows are 19 T cell receptor beta chains derived from one specimen sequenced in a study of vaccination effects on CD4 cells after COVID-19. Once cultured for approximately ten days, the cells underwent separation to obtain CD4+ T cells. PCR showed that the person got SARS-CoV-2 infection at some point between March and December 2020. Two doses of either BNT162b2 or mRNA-1273 were given to each participant. Only in-frame clones appear in the TCRdb table, and some are missing; sequencing was by immunoSEQ multiplex PCR. Of tens of thousands of clones in the sample, over 65% were seen once. Their antigen targets remain unknown. Here the sequenced sample was CD4+ T cells from PBMCs cultured without peptide, taken after COVID-19 vaccination. The receptors stem from a human donor who had a prior SARS-CoV-2 infection.

This clone was observed a few times. This chain joins TRBV12-3 or TRBV12-4 and TRBJ1-5; no reliable D call. The V and J ends lost 2 bases and 11 bases respectively, with 10 bases between them. The CDR3 length is 12 residues. CDR3 in DNA: TGTGCCAGCAGTTTATCTCAAGGATCCCAGCATTTT. Translated: CASSLSQGSQHF.

This clone was observed a few times. The chain couples TRBV3-1 (or the pseudogene TRBV3-2) to TRBJ1-2; TRBD1 is a possible D gene (5 bases). The CDR3 contains 16 residues. V gave up 0 bases and J gave up 0 bases, with 11 bases separating them. CDR1 is LGHDT, CDR2 YNNKEL, per germline (reference sequence). Here the CDR3 DNA reads TGTGCCAGCAGCCAAGATCTTCGGGGCCCTAACTATGGCTACACCTTC. This encodes CASSQDLRGPNYGYTF.

The V gene is TRBV5-8, the J gene TRBJ1-4; possible D gene TRBD1, 5 bases. The CDR3 runs 15 residues. Trimming removed 3 bases from V and 0 bases from J, with 9 bases in between. CDR1 is SGHTS, CDR2 YDEGEE, per germline. CDR3 amino acids: CASSWGLTTNEKLFF. CDR3 coding DNA: TGTGCCAGCAGCTGGGGACTTACAACTAATGAAAAACTGTTTTTT.

This sequence joins TRBV5-5 and TRBJ2-2; tentatively, D is TRBD1 (6 bases). Germline values: CDR1 SGHKS, CDR2 YYEKEE (reference sequence). This CDR3 region has 16 residues. The V gene lost 1 base and the J gene lost 3 bases, with 13 bases spanning the gap. Here the CDR3 reads CASSLNPGEYTGELFF. For the CDR3, the DNA is TGTGCCAGCAGCTTGAATCCAGGGGAGTACACCGGGGAGCTGTTTTTT. Combining the CDR3 with reference TRBV5-5 and TRBJ2-2 gives the whole variable domain DAGVTQSPTHLIKTRGQQVTLRCSPISGHKSVSWYQQVLGQGPQFIFQYYEKEERGRGNFPDRFSARQFPNYSSELNVNALLLGDSALYLCASSLNPGEYTGELFFGEGSRLTVL.

The chain combines TRBV5-6 with TRBJ1-3; D is uncertain. This CDR3 spans 16 amino acids. The V end was cut by 0 bases, the J end by 0 bases, with 10 bases between. Germline V CDR1 and CDR2: SGHDT, YYEEEE. CDR3: CASSLAPELSGNTIYF. The DNA of the CDR3 is TGTGCCAGCAGCTTGGCCCCAGAACTCTCTGGAAACACCATATATTTT.

The CDR3 is CASSLGGQGLYEQYF. CDR3 DNA: TGTGCCAGCAGCTTAGGTGGACAGGGCCTCTACGAGCAGTACTTC. The chain links TRBV7-2 to TRBJ2-7, with 8 nucleotides matching TRBD1. The CDR3 runs 15 residues. Per the germline V gene, CDR1 is SGHTA and CDR2 is FQGNSA. V shed 1 base and J 3 bases; nucleotides not matched to a gene: 5.

CDR3 amino acids: CASSSIGQGGYEQYF. CDR3 in DNA: TGTGCCAGCAGCTCAATAGGACAGGGCGGGTACGAGCAGTACTTC. V usage is TRBV11-1 and J usage is TRBJ2-7; 8 positions match TRBD1. Looked up from germline, CDR1 is SGHAT and CDR2 is FQDESV (reference sequence). The CDR3 totals 15 residues. Germline trimming cut 4 bases from V and 4 bases from J; bases unmatched to any gene: 9.

The rearrangement uses TRBV9 and TRBJ2-1, with D uncertain. Trimming pared 0 bases from V and 0 bases from J, leaving 13 bases between. In germline, CDR1 is SGDLS, CDR2 YYNGEE. This CDR3 comprises 17 residues. CDR3 protein: CASSVVGGKSSYNEQFF. The CDR3 DNA sequence: TGTGCCAGCAGCGTAGTTGGCGGCAAGAGCTCCTACAATGAGCAGTTCTTC.

This clone was counted once. This rearrangement joins TRBV7-2 to TRBJ2-4, with D possibly matching TRBD1 (5 bases). Germline CDR1 reads SGHTA; CDR2 reads FQGNSA. This CDR3 is 14 amino acids long. Trimming took off 5 bases at V and 10 bases at J, with 18 bases between the two ends. The CDR3 DNA follows: TGTGCCAGCAGCCCCAGGGCCGGTCTGGGGATTCAGTACTTC. Translated: CASSPRAGLGIQYF.

The table lists this clone with a count of one. The rearrangement joins TRBV28 to TRBJ2-7; 9 bases align to TRBD1. The germline CDR1 and CDR2 sequences are MDHEN and SYDVKM. V shed 4 bases and J 4 bases; nucleotides not matched to a gene: 5. The CDR3 is made up of 14 amino acids. The CDR3: CASSSGQGPYEQYF. CDR3 in DNA: TGTGCCAGCAGTTCAGGACAGGGGCCATACGAGCAGTACTTC. Full variable domain (missing parts from reference TRBV28 and TRBJ2-7): DVKVTQSSRYLVKRTGEKVFLECVQDMDHENMFWYRQDPGLGLRLIYFSYDVKMKEKGDIPEGYSVSREKKERFSLILESASTNQTSMYLCASSSGQGPYEQYFGPGTRLTVT.

The rearrangement uses TRBV5-1 and TRBJ2-1; D uncertain. The germline V gene has CDR1 SGHRS and CDR2 YFSETQ. Trimming removed 0 bases from V and 5 bases from J, with 6 bases in between. CDR3 length: 13 amino acids. The CDR3, as DNA: TGCGCCAGCAGCTTGGGTCTTAACAATGAGCAGTTCTTC. Translation: CASSLGLNNEQFF. The complete variable domain, with remaining parts taken from reference TRBV5-1 and TRBJ2-1, reads KAGVTQTPRYLIKTRGQQVTLSCSPISGHRSVSWYQQTPGQGLQFLFEYFSETQRNKGNFPGRFSGRQFSNSRSEMNVSTLELGDSALYLCASSLGLNNEQFFGPGTRLTVL.

V gene TRBV24-1 combines with J gene TRBJ2-3, with TRBD1 matching 8 bases. The junction had 9 bases not matched to a gene; V was cut back by 1 base and J by 1 base. This CDR3 spans 18 amino acids. Looked up from germline, CDR1 is KGHDR and CDR2 is SFDVKD. DNA of the CDR3: TGTGCCACCAGTGATTTCGTGGATGACAGGGGTGGCACAGATACGCAGTATTTT. Translation: CATSDFVDDRGGTDTQYF.

The chain has TRBV20-1 and TRBJ1-2; no clear D gene. This CDR3 comprises 11 residues. Germline V gene lookup returns CDR1 DFQATT and CDR2 SNEGSKA (reference sequence). V shed 0 bases and J shed 8 bases, with 7 bases lying between them. CDR3: CSARDPRGYTF. CDR3 DNA sequence: TGCAGTGCTAGAGATCCCAGGGGCTACACCTTC.

V usage is TRBV7-9 and J usage is TRBJ1-2; D is perhaps TRBD1 (5 bases). Germline values: CDR1 SEHNR, CDR2 FQNEAQ (reference sequence). Deletions cut 1 base from V and 7 bases from J, with 10 bases between. CDR3 length: 13 amino acids. CDR3 region: CASSLVAGFGYTF. The DNA of the CDR3 is TGTGCCAGCAGCTTAGTTGCAGGGTTTGGCTACACCTTC.

The V and J genes are TRBV4-3 and TRBJ2-3; tentative D call: TRBD2 (6 bases). Trimming pared 4 bases from V and 1 base from J, leaving 21 bases between. This CDR3 spans 18 amino acids. The germline V gene encodes CDR1 LGHNA and CDR2 YSLEER. The CDR3 DNA is TGCGCCAGCAGCCCCAGAACCAGCGGGCGAGCACGCACAGATACGCAGTATTTT. Its translation: CASSPRTSGRARTDTQYF.

The V gene is TRBV2, the J gene TRBJ1-5; 7 bases align to TRBD1. The CDR3 extends over 14 amino acids. CDR1 and CDR2 (germline): SNHLY, FYNNEI. V dropped 6 bases and J dropped 4; count of bases not matched to a gene: 6. This CDR3 reads CASSLTGRNQPQHF. The CDR3 nucleotides read TGTGCCAGCAGCCTGACAGGGAGGAATCAGCCCCAGCATTTT.

The chain joins TRBV15 to TRBJ1-5; possibly TRBD1 for D (5 bases). This CDR3 has 17 residues. V lost 0 bases, J lost 2 bases, and 14 bases lay in between. CDR1 and CDR2 from the germline V gene are LNHNV and YYDKDF (reference sequence). The DNA of the CDR3 is TGTGCCACCAGCAGAGATCGGCGGGCCAGGGGCAATCAGCCCCAGCATTTT. Residues: CATSRDRRARGNQPQHF.

The rearrangement links TRBV4-3 to TRBJ1-2; D is unresolved. CDR3 size: 14 residues. Germline assignment: CDR1 LGHNA and CDR2 YSLEER. V was shortened by 0 bases and J by 0 bases, with 5 bases between the two germline ends. CDR3 coding DNA: TGCGCCAGCAGCCAAGACGGCCCTAACTATGGCTACACCTTC. Its protein is CASSQDGPNYGYTF.

The chain links TRBV9 to TRBJ2-1; 9 bases line up with TRBD2. With V trimmed by 2 bases and J by 6 bases, 3 bases remained unmatched. Per germline, CDR1 SGDLS and CDR2 YYNGEE. The CDR3 spans 14 residues. CDR3 in DNA: TGTGCCAGCAGCGTTAGCGGGGGAATCAATGAGCAGTTCTTC. Its protein product is CASSVSGGINEQFF.